These 17 T cell receptor beta chains were sequenced from one sample in a study of blood T cell repertoires in COVID-19. The protocol was immunoSEQ multiplex PCR, while the TCRdb copy is restricted to in-frame clones and leaves out a portion. The profile shows about 140,000 clones, 88% of them singletons. The sample was peripheral blood. The origin of the receptors is a man aged 45-65 years with active or convalescent COVID-19.

J is TRBJ2-7 and V is TRBV7-9, with unresolved D. Germline CDR1 reads SEHNR; CDR2 reads FQNEAQ (reference sequence). V was clipped by 3 bases and J by 11 bases, with 11 bases between them. CDR3 size: 11 residues. CDR3 bases: TGTGCCAGCAGCTTCGAACGAGAGGAGTACTTC. Translated: CASSFEREEYF.

The rearrangement uses TRBV28 and TRBJ1-6; D gene uncertain. Trimming removed 5 bases from V and 7 bases from J, with 12 bases in between. This CDR3 comprises 14 residues. The germline gives CDR1 MDHEN, CDR2 SYDVKM. The CDR3 coding sequence is TGTGCCAGCAGTCCTCCCGGGTTCAATTCACCCCTCCACTTT. Its translation is CASSPPGFNSPLHF.

The chain combines TRBV6-5 with TRBJ1-4; 9 positions agree with TRBD1. Germline V gene data show CDR1 as MNHEY and CDR2 as SVGAGI. The CDR3 is made up of 14 amino acids. V dropped 2 bases and J dropped 7; count of bases not matched to a gene: 2. This CDR3 reads CASSYTGQGEKLFF. CDR3 bases: TGTGCCAGCAGTTACACGGGACAGGGTGAAAAACTGTTTTTT.

The chain recombines TRBV20-1 with TRBJ1-3, with TRBD1 matching over 7 bases. Germline CDR1 reads DFQATT; CDR2 reads SNEGSKA (reference sequence). V shed 3 bases and J 0 bases; nucleotides not matched to a gene: 8. The CDR3 has 16 amino acids. The CDR3 here is CSASGQARRSGNTIYF. DNA of the CDR3: TGCAGTGCTAGTGGACAGGCCAGACGCTCTGGAAACACCATATATTTT.

V gene TRBV27 combines with J gene TRBJ2-5, with TRBD1 matching 11 bases. Germline V gene data show CDR1 as MNHEY and CDR2 as SMNVEV (reference sequence). CDR3 length: 15 amino acids. J gave up 4 bases and V 5 bases, and 6 bases lay outside the gene matches. The CDR3 DNA follows: TGTGCCAGCAGTCCCGTGGACAGGGGGCGAGAGACCCAGTACTTC. Protein product: CASSPVDRGRETQYF.

The chain is built from TRBV7-9 and TRBJ2-1, with TRBD2 matching 13 bases. This CDR3 is built from 15 residues. CDR1 is SEHNR, CDR2 FQNEAQ, per germline (reference sequence). V dropped 5 bases and J dropped 15; count of bases not matched to a gene: 13. This CDR3 reads CASSHPPGLAGRTFF. As DNA, the CDR3 is TGTGCCAGCAGCCATCCTCCGGGACTAGCGGGACGGACGTTCTTC.

V is TRBV24-1 and J is TRBJ2-2, with 7 bases matching TRBD2. J gave up 1 base and V 1 base, and 2 bases lay outside the gene matches. Germline CDR1 and CDR2: KGHDR and SFDVKD. CDR3 length: 16 amino acids. For the CDR3, the DNA is TGTGCCACCAGTGATTTTCCGGGAGGGAACACCGGGGAGCTGTTTTTT. This translates into CATSDFPGGNTGELFF.

V usage is TRBV2 and J usage is TRBJ2-2, with TRBD1 identical over 7 bases. CDR1 is SNHLY and CDR2 is FYNNEI in the germline V gene. This CDR3 contains 14 residues. The junction had 11 bases not matched to a gene; V was cut back by 9 bases and J by 7 bases. CDR3 nucleotides: TGTGCCAGTTCTATAGACAGGGTAAACGGGGAGCTGTTTTTT. As protein: CASSIDRVNGELFF.

This clone was observed a handful of times. This chain connects TRBV2 to TRBJ2-7; perhaps TRBD2 as D (6 bases). The germline V gene encodes CDR1 SNHLY and CDR2 FYNNEI. The CDR3 contains 13 residues. V lost 6 bases to trimming and J lost 7 bases, with 16 bases between them. The CDR3 spells CASSVTSAGEQYF. Written as DNA, the CDR3 is TGTGCCAGCAGCGTCACCTCTGCGGGGGAGCAGTACTTC.

The genes are TRBV12-5 and TRBJ1-1; D not certain. The CDR3 sequence is 15 residues long. Trimming took off 2 bases at V and 1 base at J, with 11 bases between the two ends. CDR1 LGHNT and CDR2 FRNRAP come from the germline V gene. For the CDR3, the DNA is TGTGCTAGTGGTTTGTGGGGAGGGTCGAACACTGAAGCTTTCTTT. It is translated as CASGLWGGSNTEAFF. The entire variable domain, with the rest obtained from reference TRBV12-5 and TRBJ1-1, is as follows: DARVTQTPRHKVTEMGQEVTMRCQPILGHNTVFWYRQTMMQGLELLAYFRNRAPLDDSGMPKDRFSAEMPDATLATLKIQPSEPRDSAVYFCASGLWGGSNTEAFFGQGTRLTVV.

This clone has only one observation. The chain uses TRBV27 and TRBJ1-2; 7 positions match TRBD1. This CDR3 spans 13 amino acids. The V segment lost 5 bases and the J segment 5 bases; nucleotides outside the gene matches: 5. The germline V gene has CDR1 MNHEY and CDR2 SMNVEV (reference sequence). CDR3 residues: CASSKDRKYGYTF. CDR3 coding DNA: TGTGCCAGCAGTAAGGACAGGAAATATGGCTACACCTTC.

This sequence joins TRBV14 and TRBJ2-7; TRBD1 agrees at 11 bases. This CDR3 contains 16 residues. Germline CDR1 is SGHDN and CDR2 is FVKESK. V lost 0 bases and J lost 5; bases outside the gene matches: 6. The DNA of the CDR3 is TGTGCCAGCAGCCAAGATTGGACAGGGGGCAGGAACGAGCAGTACTTC. Protein: CASSQDWTGGRNEQYF. Looking up the rest from reference TRBV14 and TRBJ2-7 gives the full variable domain: EAGVTQFPSHSVIEKGQTVTLRCDPISGHDNLYWYRRVMGKEIKFLLHFVKESKQDESGMPNNRFLAERTGGTYSTLKVQPAELEDSGVYFCASSQDWTGGRNEQYFGPGTRLTVT.

This chain uses TRBV7-3 with TRBJ2-3, with D tentatively TRBD2 (6 bases). The V end lost 5 bases, the J end lost 2 bases, and 14 bases lay between the germline ends. Germline CDR1 SGHTA, CDR2 FQGTGA. The CDR3 covers 15 residues. The CDR3 here is CASSPTRDFTDTQYF. In DNA form, the CDR3 reads TGTGCCAGCAGCCCCACCCGGGACTTCACAGATACGCAGTATTTT.

This chain joins TRBV9 and TRBJ2-1; D is perhaps TRBD1 (6 bases). The CDR3 runs 15 residues. With 3 bases removed from V and 5 bases from J, the gap between germline ends came to 15 bases. Germline V gene data show CDR1 as SGDLS and CDR2 as YYNGEE. CDR3 loop: CASSAGVSLDNEQFF. Written as DNA, the CDR3 is TGTGCCAGCAGCGCAGGGGTCTCCCTAGACAATGAGCAGTTCTTC.

Many counts were recorded for this clone. CDR3 nucleotides: TGTGCAAGTCGCTCCCGACTAGCGGGTTCCTCCTACGAGCAGTACTTC. This gives the protein CASRSRLAGSSYEQYF. The chain combines TRBV12-2 with TRBJ2-7; TRBD2 is the table's D call and was not checked against the DNA. TRBV12-2 is flagged as a pseudogene. The CDR3 length is 16 residues.

The CDR3 protein is CASSSGTLGGGYTF. DNA for the CDR3: TGTGCCAGCAGCTCGGGGACATTGGGCGGTGGCTACACCTTC. The gene calls are TRBV5-4 and TRBJ1-2; weak D call: TRBD1 (6 bases). CDR3 length: 14 residues. Germline CDR1 is SGHNT and CDR2 is YYREEE (reference sequence). V dropped 3 bases and J dropped 7 bases, with 16 bases sitting between them.

CDR3 sequence (DNA): TGCGCCAGCAGCTTAGCTGACAGGGTTGGGTCTGAAGCTTTCTTT. It yields the protein CASSLADRVGSEAFF. The V gene is TRBV5-1, the J gene TRBJ1-1, with 7 bases fitting TRBD1. The CDR3 consists of 15 residues. Germline loops: CDR1 SGHRS, CDR2 YFSETQ. J was trimmed by 6 bases and V by 2 bases; bases with no gene match: 10.